This passage covers 3 T cell receptor beta chains from one sample sequenced in a study of read filtering for tumor transcriptome and immune sequencing. Molecular barcoded adaptors covering alpha/delta and beta/gamma chains were used on around 370 ng RNA. One entry per CDR3 protein, called by TCRdb with MiXCR from the reads. Among approximately 45,000 distinct CDR3 sequences, 20% were seen once, and the ten largest hold over 35%. The sequenced sample was a population of CD138-negative cells sorted from bone marrow. Every receptor here comes from a donor older than 35 with multiple myeloma.

Concerning this clonotype: Being one base from a much bigger clone, this may be a read error. V usage is TRBV12-5 and J usage is TRBJ2-5; D is tentatively TRBD1 or TRBD2 (5 bases each). Germline V gene data show CDR1 as LGHNT and CDR2 as FRNRAP. This CDR3 has 12 amino acids. The CDR3 sequence: CASGPLVGTHYF. CDR3 in DNA: TGTGCTAGTGGCCCCTTAGTGGGGACCCATTACTTC. Full variable domain (remainder filled in from reference TRBV12-5 and TRBJ2-5): DARVTQTPRHKVTEMGQEVTMRCQPILGHNTVFWYRQTMMQGLELLAYFRNRAPLDDSGMPKDRFSAEMPDATLATLKIQPSEPRDSAVYFCASGPLVGTHYFGPGTRLLVL.

This clonotype has ten or more counts. The V and J genes are TRBV20-1 and TRBJ2-1; the match to TRBD2 covers 13 bases. Trimming cost V 5 bases and J 4 bases; bases outside gene matches: 2. The CDR3 is made up of 14 amino acids. Germline CDR1 and CDR2: DFQATT and SNEGSKA (reference sequence). The CDR3 here is CSAGLAGEYNEQFF. The CDR3 nucleotides are TGCAGTGCTGGACTAGCGGGGGAGTACAATGAGCAGTTCTTC.

In this sample, this clonotype turned up many times. V usage is TRBV11-2 and J usage is TRBJ1-5; D uncertain. V was shortened by 3 bases and J by 3 bases, with 6 bases between the two germline ends. Germline-derived CDR1 and CDR2 are SGHAT and FQNNGV. This CDR3 has 13 residues. CDR3 amino acids: CASSFYNNQPQHF. The CDR3 DNA reads as TGTGCCAGCAGCTTTTACAACAATCAGCCCCAGCATTTT.